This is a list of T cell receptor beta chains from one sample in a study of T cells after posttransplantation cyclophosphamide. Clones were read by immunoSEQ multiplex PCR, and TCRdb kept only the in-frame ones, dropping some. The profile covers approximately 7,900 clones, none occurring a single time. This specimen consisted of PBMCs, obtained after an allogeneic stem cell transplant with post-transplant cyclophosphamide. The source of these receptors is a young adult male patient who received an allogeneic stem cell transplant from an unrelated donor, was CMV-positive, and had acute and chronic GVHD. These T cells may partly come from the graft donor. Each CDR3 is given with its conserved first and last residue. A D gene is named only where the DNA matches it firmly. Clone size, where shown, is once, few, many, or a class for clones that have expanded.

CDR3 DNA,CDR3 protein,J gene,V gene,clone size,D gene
TGTGCCAGCAGCACAGGGTGGGCACAAGAGACCCAGTACTTC,CASSTGWAQETQYF,TRBJ2-5,TRBV2,many,NA
TGTGCCAGCAGCTCAAGAACCGGGACTAGCGGGAGGGACAATGAGCAGTTCTTC,CASSSRTGTSGRDNEQFF,TRBJ2-1,TRBV11-3,many,TRBD2
TGTGCCAGTAGTAGGCAACAGGGGTCGACTGAAGCTTTCTTT,CASSRQQGSTEAFF,TRBJ1-1,TRBV19,medium-sized,TRBD1
TGTGCCAGCAGCTTAAAAAGGGGGTCGAACACCGGGGAGCTGTTTTTT,CASSLKRGSNTGELFF,TRBJ2-2,TRBV7-8,many,NA
TGCGCCAGGCAGATTGGACAGTACAATGAGCAGTTCTTC,CARQIGQYNEQFF,TRBJ2-1,TRBV10-1,many,NA
TGTGCCAGTAGTATCCAAGACAGGGCTAATTCACCCCTCCACTTT,CASSIQDRANSPLHF,TRBJ1-6,TRBV19,many,TRBD1
TGTGCCAGCAGCGGATCTGGGGGCCAGGGGTACTTC,CASSGSGGQGYF,TRBJ2-7,TRBV9,many,NA
TGTGCCAGCAGCTTAGTAGGGGGTCACGAGCAGTACTTC,CASSLVGGHEQYF,TRBJ2-7,TRBV11-3,many,NA
TGTGCCAGCAGCTTGGATGCAGATAATGAAAAACTGTTTTTT,CASSLDADNEKLFF,TRBJ1-4,TRBV5-8,many,NA
TGTGCCAGCACACCTGGGACAGGCGCCTACGAGCAGTACTTC,CASTPGTGAYEQYF,TRBJ2-7,TRBV7-2,many,TRBD1
TGTGCCAGCAGCTGGGGGGGCAGAAAAGAGACCCAGTACTTC,CASSWGGRKETQYF,TRBJ2-5,TRBV7-3,few,NA
TGTGCCAGCAGTTGGGACAGGGAGAACACCGGGGAGCTGTTTTTT,CASSWDRENTGELFF,TRBJ2-2,TRBV6-2/TRBV6-3,many,TRBD1
TGTGCCAGCAGCCCCCGGGACAGGGGGCTCAACGAGCAGTACTTC,CASSPRDRGLNEQYF,TRBJ2-7,TRBV9,many,TRBD1
TGCGCCAGCAGCCGGGACAGGGACACTGAAGCTTTCTTT,CASSRDRDTEAFF,TRBJ1-1,TRBV5-1,many,TRBD1
TGTGCCAGCAGCCGATGGACAGGGGAATCTGGAAACACCATATATTTT,CASSRWTGESGNTIYF,TRBJ1-3,TRBV5-5,many,TRBD1
TGTGCTAGTGGTTTGGTACAAGGCTTCGGCTACACCTTC,CASGLVQGFGYTF,TRBJ1-2,TRBV12-5,many,NA
TGTGCCAGCAGGTCAGGGGGTGTCTCTGGAAACACCATATATTTT,CASRSGGVSGNTIYF,TRBJ1-3,TRBV6-1,many,TRBD1
TGTGCCAGCAGCCGATACGGACTAGCGGGAGGGCCGTCGGGCGAGCAGTACTTC,CASSRYGLAGGPSGEQYF,TRBJ2-7,TRBV5-6,NA,TRBD2
TGTGCCAGCAGCTTGGGCAGGAACTCCTATAATTCACCCCTCCACTTT,CASSLGRNSYNSPLHF,TRBJ1-6,TRBV5-4,many,NA
TGTGCCAGCAGCTTACAGGGCTACACTGAAGCTTTCTTT,CASSLQGYTEAFF,TRBJ1-1,TRBV6-1,many,NA
TGTGCCAGCAGCTTATACCAGGGGGTCGGACAAGAGACCCAGTACTTC,CASSLYQGVGQETQYF,TRBJ2-5,TRBV7-9,many,TRBD1
TGTGCCAGCAGCCCCCAAGCGTCCCCCACAGATACGCAGTATTTT,CASSPQASPTDTQYF,TRBJ2-3,TRBV14,many,NA
TGCGCCAGCAGCCAAGGTGGGACTAGCGGGGGAATCCAAGAGACCCAGTACTTC,CASSQGGTSGGIQETQYF,TRBJ2-5,TRBV4-1,many,TRBD2
TGTGCCAGCAGCTTGATGGGGGCATCGAACACTGAAGCTTTCTTT,CASSLMGASNTEAFF,TRBJ1-1,TRBV7-2,many,NA
TGTGCCAGCAGCTTTGGGGGGACTGAAGCTTTCTTT,CASSFGGTEAFF,TRBJ1-1,TRBV5-5,many,NA
TGTGCCAGTAGCCGACAGCTAAGCTCCTACGAGCAGTACTTC,CASSRQLSSYEQYF,TRBJ2-7,TRBV19,many,NA
TGTGCCAGCAGCTTTCGGGGACTAGCGGAAGAGACCCAGTACTTC,CASSFRGLAEETQYF,TRBJ2-5,TRBV11-2,many,TRBD2
TGTGCCAGCAGCAATCGAGGGCCACCCCCATCCGAGCAGTACTTC,CASSNRGPPPSEQYF,TRBJ2-7,TRBV2,many,NA
TGCGCCAGCAGCTTGGGGACAGGGGCTAATGAAAAACTGTTTTTT,CASSLGTGANEKLFF,TRBJ1-4,TRBV5-1,many,TRBD1
TGTGCCAGCAGCTTAAACAGGGAAGGTCGCAATCAGCCCCAGCATTTT,CASSLNREGRNQPQHF,TRBJ1-5,TRBV6-2/TRBV6-3,many,NA
TGCGCCAGCAGCCAGGCCTGGACAGCTGGGGAGCTGTTTTTT,CASSQAWTAGELFF,TRBJ2-2,TRBV4-1,medium-sized,NA
TGTGCCACCAGTGATCCCGGACTTGGCCCCCCCTACGAGCAGTACTTC,CATSDPGLGPPYEQYF,TRBJ2-7,TRBV24-1,many,NA
TGTGCCAGCAGCTTAGTCGGGAACACCGGGGAGCTGTTTTTT,CASSLVGNTGELFF,TRBJ2-2,TRBV7-2,few,NA
TGTGCCAGCAGTGCCCTGGGACAGGGGAATGCCGGAAACACCATATATTTT,CASSALGQGNAGNTIYF,TRBJ1-3,TRBV25-1,many,TRBD1
TGCGCCAGCAGCCAAGATTTCGGGGTGGGCGGGGAGCTGTTTTTT,CASSQDFGVGGELFF,TRBJ2-2,TRBV4-3,NA,NA
TGCGCCAGCAGCCAAGATCTCGGTTTGTTCTCTGGAAACACCATATATTTT,CASSQDLGLFSGNTIYF,TRBJ1-3,TRBV4-3,many,NA
TGCGCCAGCAGCTGGGGACAGGGGCTAGATGGCTACACCTTC,CASSWGQGLDGYTF,TRBJ1-2,TRBV5-1,many,TRBD1
TGTGCCAGCAGCTTAGAGTTCAGGGGAGGTGAAAAACTGTTTTTT,CASSLEFRGGEKLFF,TRBJ1-4,TRBV11-2,many,NA
TGTGCCAGCAGCACGGACAGGTCGACCACTGAAGCTTTCTTT,CASSTDRSTTEAFF,TRBJ1-1,TRBV2,medium-sized,TRBD1
TGCGCCAGCAGCCACGGCCGGACAGGGGGCACAGATACGCAGTATTTT,CASSHGRTGGTDTQYF,TRBJ2-3,TRBV5-1,many,TRBD1
TGTGCCAGTAGATCTCAGGGTTTGGCTAATGAAAAACTGTTTTTT,CASRSQGLANEKLFF,TRBJ1-4,TRBV19,many,NA
TGTGCCAGTAGTATAGGCACAGGGGCGATCAATCAGCCCCAGCATTTT,CASSIGTGAINQPQHF,TRBJ1-5,TRBV19,many,TRBD1
TGTGCCAGCAGCTTACTGGCAGGAACGAACACTGAAGCTTTCTTT,CASSLLAGTNTEAFF,TRBJ1-1,TRBV7-6,many,NA
TGTGCCAGCAGTGGGACAGGGACATATGGCTACACCTTC,CASSGTGTYGYTF,TRBJ1-2,TRBV6-4,many,TRBD1
TGCGCCAGCAGCTTACCAGGGGCTAGCACAGATACGCAGTATTTT,CASSLPGASTDTQYF,TRBJ2-3,TRBV5-1,many,NA
TGTGCCAGCAGCTTAGCCAGGGGCGGCCCTTCCTACAATGAGCAGTTCTTC,CASSLARGGPSYNEQFF,TRBJ2-1,TRBV7-9,medium-sized,NA
TGTGCCAGCAGCCCCGTACAGGGGTACACTGAAGCTTTCTTT,CASSPVQGYTEAFF,TRBJ1-1,TRBV11-2,many,TRBD1
TGTGCCAGTAGTATTAGCCTCTCTGGAAACACCATATATTTT,CASSISLSGNTIYF,TRBJ1-3,TRBV19,medium-sized,NA
TGTGCCAGCACCTCCCAGAGGGGGTCCGCCTACGAGCAGTACTTC,CASTSQRGSAYEQYF,TRBJ2-7,TRBV6-5,many,NA
TGTGCCAGCAGTGACCCGGGGACAAACACTGAAGCTTTCTTT,CASSDPGTNTEAFF,TRBJ1-1,TRBV6-1,many,NA
TGTGCCAGCAGCGGGGGACAGGGGCCATACGAGCAGTACTTC,CASSGGQGPYEQYF,TRBJ2-7,TRBV7-9,many,TRBD1